What follows are 23 T cell receptor beta chains derived from one specimen sequenced in a study of T cells in Graves' hyperthyroidism and ophthalmopathy. Amplified TCR beta CDR3 regions derived from RNA transcripts. The TCR CDR3 was amplified in a first-round RT-PCR using the HTBI primer set. TCRdb redid the calling of the multiplex PCR reads with MiXCR, one entry per CDR3 protein. The sample has about 350,000 distinct CDR3 sequences, roughly 20% seen once; the top ten hold roughly a sixth. Sample: blood. The receptors come from a woman between 40 and 55 years old with Graves' ophthalmopathy.

In its sample, this clonotype was seen many times. The rearrangement uses TRBV30 and TRBJ1-2; the D gene is possibly TRBD1 (6 bases). The germline CDR1 and CDR2 sequences are GTSNPN and SVGIG (reference sequence). The V gene lost 4 bases and the J gene lost 7 bases, with 22 bases spanning the gap. The CDR3 covers 15 residues. Written as DNA, the CDR3 is TGTGCCTGGACCGCGGGGGGCAGGGGCGCCTTTGGCTACACCTTC. It codes for CAWTAGGRGAFGYTF.

This clonotype was observed at least ten times. The V gene is TRBV12-3 or TRBV12-4, the J gene TRBJ1-2; D is unclear. CDR3 length: 13 amino acids. Trimming took off 3 bases at V and 5 bases at J, with 10 bases between the two ends. The CDR3 DNA reads as TGTGCCAGCAGTTTGACGACCGTGTATGGCTACACCTTC. Amino acids: CASSLTTVYGYTF.

This clonotype was detected a few times. The chain uses TRBV7-9 and TRBJ1-1, with unresolved D. Germline V gene sequence: CDR1 SEHNR, CDR2 FQNEAQ (reference sequence). The CDR3 runs 12 residues. Trimming shortened V by 6 bases and J by 7 bases, and 12 bases separated the two germline ends. The CDR3 region is CASSYGVIEAFF. CDR3 coding DNA: TGTGCCAGCAGTTACGGAGTCATTGAAGCTTTCTTT. Looking up the rest from reference TRBV7-9 and TRBJ1-1 gives the full variable domain: DTGVSQNPRHKITKRGQNVTFRCDPISEHNRLYWYRQTLGQGPEFLTYFQNEAQLEKSRLLSDRFSAERPKGSFSTLEIQRTEQGDSAMYLCASSYGVIEAFFGQGTRLTVV.

The table lists this clonotype with many counts. The V call is TRBV2, the J call TRBJ1-1; the D is unclear. The germline V gene has CDR1 SNHLY and CDR2 FYNNEI. The CDR3 consists of 14 residues. Trimming shortened V by 2 bases and J by 2 bases, and 9 bases separated the two germline ends. The CDR3 is CASSERTKNTEAFF. The CDR3 DNA is TGTGCCAGCAGTGAACGCACAAAAAACACTGAAGCTTTCTTT.

This clonotype was detected ten times or more. The chain recombines TRBV9 with TRBJ2-5; 10 nucleotides line up with TRBD2. CDR3 length: 15 residues. J lost 5 bases, V lost 3 bases, and 7 bases had no gene match. Germline lookup yields CDR1 SGDLS and CDR2 YYNGEE. The CDR3: CASSDSGRAEETQYF. CDR3 nucleotides: TGTGCCAGCAGCGACAGCGGGAGGGCCGAGGAGACCCAGTACTTC. Using reference TRBV9 and TRBJ2-5 for the parts outside the CDR3, the full variable domain is DSGVTQTPKHLITATGQRVTLRCSPRSGDLSVYWYQQSLDQGLQFLIQYYNGEERAKGNILERFSAQQFPDLHSELNLSSLELGDSALYFCASSDSGRAEETQYFGPGTRLLVL.

This clonotype was detected ten times or more. The chain couples TRBV19 to TRBJ2-2; 9 nucleotides line up with TRBD1. The CDR3 is 13 residues long. J was trimmed by 6 bases and V by 8 bases; bases with no gene match: 4. Germline values: CDR1 LNHDA, CDR2 SQIVND (reference sequence). The CDR3 loop is CASGRQGAGELFF. The CDR3 bases are TGTGCCAGTGGACGACAGGGGGCCGGGGAGCTGTTTTTT.

This clonotype has at least ten counts. The V gene is TRBV7-3, the J gene TRBJ1-2; D perhaps matches TRBD1 (6 bases). This CDR3 comprises 13 residues. CDR1 and CDR2 (germline): SGHTA, FQGTGA. The germline V and J ends were trimmed by 5 bases and 6 bases, with 13 bases remaining between them. CDR3 sequence: CASSPQAGDGYTF. CDR3 sequence (DNA): TGTGCCAGCAGCCCCCAGGCAGGGGATGGCTACACCTTC.

In this sample, this clonotype turned up many times. The chain recombines TRBV7-2 with TRBJ2-2, with TRBD2 identical over 10 bases. Germline V gene data show CDR1 as SGHTA and CDR2 as FQGNSA. V was clipped by 3 bases and J by 5 bases; unmatched bases: 3. The CDR3 runs 15 residues. The CDR3 nucleotides are TGTGCCAGCAGCTTGGTACTAGCGGGAACCGGGGAGCTGTTTTTT. Translating it yields CASSLVLAGTGELFF.

This clonotype was seen only a few times. The V call is TRBV18, the J call TRBJ1-5, with D possibly being TRBD1 (6 bases). V lost 2 bases, J lost 8 bases, and 25 bases lay in between. The CDR3 spans 18 residues. In germline, CDR1 is KGHSH, CDR2 LQKENI. CDR3 region: CASSPGTFRGHVGEPQHF. CDR3 bases: TGTGCCAGCTCACCAGGGACCTTCAGGGGACACGTCGGGGAGCCCCAGCATTTT. Looking up the rest from reference TRBV18 and TRBJ1-5 gives the full variable domain: NAGVMQNPRHLVRRRGQEARLRCSPMKGHSHVYWYRQLPEEGLKFMVYLQKENIIDESGMPKERFSAEFPKEGPSILRIQQVVRGDSAAYFCASSPGTFRGHVGEPQHFGDGTRLSIL.

This clonotype was observed many times. This chain links TRBV6-5 with TRBJ1-1, with TRBD1 matching over 9 bases. The V segment lost 8 bases and the J segment 5 bases; nucleotides outside the gene matches: 9. The CDR3 loop spans 14 amino acids. The germline CDR1 and CDR2 sequences are MNHEY and SVGAGI. In nucleotides, the CDR3 is TGTGCCAGCGGAGGAGGGACAGGGTTAACTGAAGCTTTCTTT. Protein product: CASGGGTGLTEAFF.

This clonotype has a count of ten or more. V gene TRBV27 combines with J gene TRBJ2-7; 9 bases match TRBD2. The germline CDR1 and CDR2 sequences are MNHEY and SMNVEV (reference sequence). The CDR3 runs to 15 residues. Losses at the gene ends were 6 bases for V and 4 bases for J; bases not matched to a gene: 10. The CDR3 DNA follows: TGTGCCAGCAGACTCCCGGGACTAGCAGTTTACGAGCAGTACTTC. Translating gives CASRLPGLAVYEQYF.

This clonotype was counted many times. V usage is TRBV2 and J usage is TRBJ1-2; D unclear. Germline-derived CDR1 and CDR2 are SNHLY and FYNNEI. The CDR3 is 13 residues long. V was cut by 6 bases and J by 3 bases, with 11 bases left in between. CDR3: CASSNRTHYGYTF. The CDR3, as DNA: TGTGCCAGCAGCAACCGGACTCACTATGGCTACACCTTC. The whole variable domain, remainder taken from reference TRBV2 and TRBJ1-2, is EPEVTQTPSHQVTQMGQEVILRCVPISNHLYFYWYRQILGQKVEFLVSFYNNEISEKSEIFDDQFSVERPDGSNFTLKIRSTKLEDSAMYFCASSNRTHYGYTFGSGTRLTVV.

This clonotype appeared many times. The J gene is TRBJ1-5, the V gene TRBV19, with D perhaps TRBD1 (5 bases). The CDR3 covers 12 residues. Looked up from germline, CDR1 is LNHDA and CDR2 is SQIVND (reference sequence). Trimming shortened V by 8 bases and J by 5 bases, and 10 bases separated the two germline ends. This CDR3 reads CASRDPHQPQHF. CDR3 bases: TGTGCCAGTCGGGACCCGCATCAGCCCCAGCATTTT.

In its sample, this clonotype was seen many times. The chain is built from TRBV10-3 and TRBJ2-5; D unclear. This CDR3 is built from 12 residues. CDR1 and CDR2 (germline): ENHRY, SYGVKD. V shed 6 bases and J shed 5 bases, with 10 bases lying between them. In nucleotides, the CDR3 is TGTGCCATCAGCTCCCGCCAGGAGACCCAGTACTTC. This gives the protein CAISSRQETQYF.

This clonotype was observed at least ten times. The V gene is TRBV27, the J gene TRBJ1-4; D is ambiguous. CDR1 and CDR2 (germline): MNHEY, SMNVEV (reference sequence). The CDR3 is made up of 14 amino acids. Trimming took 5 bases from V and 8 from J, leaving 15 bases between them. CDR3 bases: TGTGCCAGCAGTCCTGACCAGCGAAGGGAAAAACTGTTTTTT. It translates to CASSPDQRREKLFF.

J is TRBJ1-2 and V is TRBV4-1, with D maybe TRBD1 (5 bases). Deletions cut 2 bases from V and 0 bases from J, with 10 bases between. The CDR3 is 15 amino acids. Germline assignment: CDR1 MGHRA and CDR2 YSYEKL. The CDR3 loop reads CASSQRQRTNYGYTF. Written as DNA, the CDR3 is TGCGCCAGCAGCCAACGACAGAGGACTAACTATGGCTACACCTTC.

There are many counts of this clonotype. The V gene is TRBV5-5, the J gene TRBJ2-5; D remains unclear. CDR1 and CDR2 from the germline V gene are SGHKS and YYEKEE (reference sequence). CDR3 length: 16 amino acids. Trimming took 4 bases from V and 3 from J, leaving 19 bases between them. The CDR3 DNA is TGTGCCAGCAGCCCCTATCCCGAGACATCGGAAGAGACCCAGTACTTC. This sequence encodes CASSPYPETSEETQYF.

The J gene is TRBJ2-7, the V gene TRBV28; TRBD1 aligns across 8 bases. Trimming at V came to 5 bases and at J to 5 bases, leaving 5 bases not matched to a gene. The CDR3 has 13 residues. Germline CDR1 and CDR2: MDHEN and SYDVKM. This CDR3 is CASSPTGVHEQYF. The CDR3 DNA reads TGTGCCAGCAGTCCGACAGGGGTCCACGAGCAGTACTTC. Variable domain in full (rest from reference TRBV28 and TRBJ2-7): DVKVTQSSRYLVKRTGEKVFLECVQDMDHENMFWYRQDPGLGLRLIYFSYDVKMKEKGDIPEGYSVSREKKERFSLILESASTNQTSMYLCASSPTGVHEQYFGPGTRLTVT.

This clonotype was observed a few times. A much more abundant neighbour one base away suggests this may be a read error. The gene calls are TRBV6-5 and TRBJ2-5, with 7 bases fitting TRBD2. Germline CDR1 is MNHEY and CDR2 is SVGAGI. The CDR3 runs to 14 residues. The junction had 4 bases not matched to a gene; V was cut back by 2 bases and J by 4 bases. CDR3 nucleotides: TGTGCCAGCAGTTACACCGGGGGGAGAGAGACCCAGTACTTC. It encodes CASSYTGGRETQYF.

This clonotype was observed many times. The chain's CDR3 is CASSTQPGQGGNEQFF. The CDR3 DNA sequence: TGTGCCAGCAGTACTCAACCGGGACAGGGTGGCAATGAGCAGTTCTTC. This chain uses TRBV27 with TRBJ2-1; 9 bases agree with TRBD1. The CDR3 has 16 residues. V lost 5 bases, J lost 6 bases, and 11 bases stayed unmatched. From germline, CDR1 is MNHEY and CDR2 SMNVEV (reference sequence).

This clonotype appeared many times. The chain uses TRBV2 and TRBJ1-2; TRBD1 is a possible D gene (5 bases). The V end lost 1 base, the J end lost 8 bases, and 14 bases lay between the germline ends. The CDR3 runs 14 residues. Germline assignment: CDR1 SNHLY and CDR2 FYNNEI. CDR3 nucleotides: TGTGCCAGCAGTGAAGAATTCGGGACTCTCGGCTACACCTTC. This encodes CASSEEFGTLGYTF. The full variable domain, rest sourced from reference TRBV2 and TRBJ1-2, is EPEVTQTPSHQVTQMGQEVILRCVPISNHLYFYWYRQILGQKVEFLVSFYNNEISEKSEIFDDQFSVERPDGSNFTLKIRSTKLEDSAMYFCASSEEFGTLGYTFGSGTRLTVV.

The table lists this clonotype with many counts. This chain connects TRBV9 to TRBJ2-2, with D unclear. The V end was cut by 0 bases, the J end by 6 bases, with 9 bases between. Germline V lookup: CDR1 SGDLS, CDR2 YYNGEE. The CDR3 extends over 14 amino acids. CDR3 bases: TGTGCCAGCAGCGTAGGGGCTAACGCCGGGGAGCTGTTTTTT. Its protein product is CASSVGANAGELFF.

This clonotype has at least ten counts. The rearrangement links TRBV6-5 to TRBJ2-2; D ambiguous. V lost 6 bases to trimming and J lost 7 bases, with 6 bases between them. Germline V gene data show CDR1 as MNHEY and CDR2 as SVGAGI. This CDR3 is 11 amino acids long. CDR3 amino acids: CASRGRGELFF. The CDR3 DNA is TGTGCCAGCAGGGGTCGCGGGGAGCTGTTTTTT.